The 21 T cell receptor gamma chains below were found in one sample sequenced in a study of gamma delta lymphoproliferative disorders and STAT genes. Genomic DNA from isolated PBMCs served as the sequencing template. TCRdb re-called the multiplex PCR reads through CATT. The sample lists approximately 750 gamma-chain clones; roughly a quarter were seen once. The source material was blood. These TCRs come from a human donor in good health.

This clone is large. The rearrangement joins TRGV4 to TRGJ1 or TRGJ2. Here the J gene came from matching the DNA to germline, since TCRdb omits it. The CDR3 extends over 13 amino acids. The junction had 12 bases not matched to a gene; V was cut back by 4 bases and J by 9 bases. Germline V gene data show CDR1 as EGSTGY and CDR2 as YDSYTSSV. Here the CDR3 DNA reads TGTGCCACCTGGGACGGGCAGGGGAGTAAGAAACTCTTT. This gives the protein CATWDGQGSKKLF.

By share, this clone ranks as large. V is TRGV8 and J is TRGJP2. Because TCRdb records no J gene, it was assigned here through a match of the DNA to germline. After removal of 0 bases from V and 5 bases from J, the junction contained 3 bases not matched to a gene. Germline V gene lookup returns CDR1 VENAVY and CDR2 YDSYNSRV. The length of the CDR3 is 14 residues. The CDR3 DNA follows: TGTGCCACCTGGGATAGGGCAAGTGATTGGATCAAGACGTTT. It yields the protein CATWDRASDWIKTF.

The J gene is TRGJ1 or TRGJ2, the V gene TRGV3. The J gene, not given by TCRdb, was assigned here from a germline match of the nucleotide sequence. The CDR3 runs to 10 residues. Germline V gene lookup returns CDR1 VTNTFY and CDR2 YDVSTARD (reference sequence). V lost 11 bases, J lost 12 bases, and 13 bases stayed unmatched. The CDR3 spells CANAHQLKLF. The CDR3 nucleotides are TGTGCCAACGCCCATCAGTTGAAACTCTTT.

This clone qualifies as medium-sized. J is TRGJ1 or TRGJ2 and V is TRGV5. TCRdb does not report a J gene; here it was assigned by matching the DNA to germline references. The CDR3 runs 11 residues. Unmatched junction bases numbered 2, after V lost 3 bases and J lost 6 bases. Germline assignment: CDR1 VINAFY and CDR2 YDVSNSKD. Written as DNA, the CDR3 is TGTGCCACCTGGGACCCTTATAAGAAACTCTTT. The encoded protein is CATWDPYKKLF.

This clone was seen only a few times. J is TRGJ1 or TRGJ2 and V is TRGV2. Germline matching of the DNA provided the J gene here, since TCRdb leaves it blank. Germline loops: CDR1 EGSNGY, CDR2 YDSYNSKV. Trimming cost V 0 bases and J 2 bases; bases outside gene matches: 13. The CDR3 has 17 amino acids. The DNA for the CDR3 is TGTGCCACCTGGGACGGGCTATGGGGGGGGGATTATTATAAGAAACTCTTT. Translation gives CATWDGLWGGDYYKKLF.

Concerning this clone itself: Compared with germline, one end of the junction differs, possibly owing to a read error. This chain links TRGV10 with TRGJP1. TCRdb is silent on the J gene; assignment here came from matching the DNA to germline. TRGV10 is annotated as an ORF whose role is uncertain. The CDR3 contains 14 residues. CDR3 bases: TGCGCGGGACAACCTTATACCACTGGTTGGTTCAAGATATTT. Translating gives CAGQPYTTGWFKIF.

This clone rates as large. The CDR3 coding sequence is TGTGCCACCTGGGACGACAATACCACTGGTTGGTTCAAGATATTT. The encoded protein is CATWDDNTTGWFKIF. The genes are TRGV2 and TRGJP1. TCRdb does not report a J gene; here it was assigned by matching the DNA to germline references. The CDR3 spans 15 residues. The germline gives CDR1 EGSNGY, CDR2 YDSYNSKV. Unmatched junction bases numbered 3, after V lost 2 bases and J lost 0 bases.

This clone is judged large. V gene TRGV4 combines with J gene TRGJ1 or TRGJ2. TCRdb does not report a J gene; here it was assigned by matching the DNA to germline references. Germline CDR1 and CDR2: EGSTGY and YDSYTSSV. This CDR3 has 14 residues. V lost 8 bases to trimming and J lost 0 bases; unmatched junction nucleotides: 10. CDR3 sequence (DNA): TGTGCCACCTACACCGGAGGGAATTATTATAAGAAACTCTTT. Residues: CATYTGGNYYKKLF.

This clone is deemed large (0.1 to 1%). V is TRGV5 and J is TRGJ1 or TRGJ2. No J gene was available from TCRdb, and it was assigned here by a germline match of the DNA. CDR1 and CDR2 (germline): VINAFY, YDVSNSKD. This CDR3 is 11 amino acids long. The V and J ends lost 0 bases and 9 bases, in that order; junction bases with no gene match: 2. The CDR3: CATWDRPKKLF. The CDR3 DNA follows: TGTGCCACCTGGGACAGGCCTAAGAAACTCTTT.

This clone has just a few counts. The protein TCRdb lists belongs to a much larger clone and differs from this DNA's translation at residue 5, which points to a read error; the protein shown is made from the DNA. The V and J genes are TRGV10 and TRGJ1 or TRGJ2. TCRdb offers no J gene call, so here the DNA was matched to germline to obtain one. TRGV10 is an open reading frame whose function is uncertain. J gave up 3 bases and V 8 bases, and 2 bases lay outside the gene matches. The CDR3 runs 11 residues. The DNA of the CDR3 is TGTGCTGCGTGGGTTTATTATAAGAAACTCTTT. This sequence encodes CAAWVYYKKLF.

This clone is large (0.1 to 1%). CDR3 protein: CATWDGPSYYKKLF. CDR3 sequence (DNA): TGTGCCACCTGGGACGGGCCGAGTTATTATAAGAAACTCTTT. This rearrangement joins TRGV2 to TRGJ1 or TRGJ2. TCRdb lists no J gene, so it was determined here by aligning the DNA to germline. The CDR3 consists of 14 residues. The germline gives CDR1 EGSNGY, CDR2 YDSYNSKV. J was trimmed by 3 bases and V by 0 bases; bases with no gene match: 5.

Regarding this clone: The DNA is left out, because the CDR3 cannot be placed on it with certainty; the CDR3 is given as TCRdb lists it. V gene TRGV10 was called; the J gene was not. TRGV10 falls under the ORF class, with uncertain function. The CDR3 is 18 amino acids long, termini counted. The CDR3 spells CAAWATGLRNSLAVEQHF.

Note on this clone: The protein held in TCRdb is that of a much larger clone and does not match this DNA's translation at residue 12, likely because of a read error; the protein shown is translated from the DNA. This chain uses TRGV10 with TRGJP1. Matching the DNA to germline supplied the J gene, which TCRdb does not give. TRGV10 is treated as an ORF (open reading frame) with a function not yet certain. This CDR3 has 15 amino acids. CDR3: CAAWDRLTTGWYKIF. CDR3 DNA sequence: TGTGCTGCGTGGGATCGTTTGACCACTGGTTGGTACAAGATATTT.

The gene calls are TRGV3 and TRGJ1 or TRGJ2. As TCRdb names no J gene, one was assigned here on the basis of a DNA match to germline. Trimming took 3 bases from V and 4 from J; bases not matched to a gene: 15. CDR3 size: 16 residues. Germline-derived CDR1 and CDR2 are VTNTFY and YDVSTARD (reference sequence). CDR3 bases: TGTGCCACCTGGGACTTTTTGTCCTTTTGGTATTATAAGAAACTCTTT. Amino acids: CATWDFLSFWYYKKLF.

In its sample, this clone ranks as large (0.1 to 1%). The DNA for the CDR3 is TGTGCCACCTGCAAACTTAAGAAACTCTTT. This codes for CATCKLKKLF. This sequence joins TRGV4 and TRGJ1 or TRGJ2. The J gene is absent in TCRdb and was assigned here via DNA matching to germline. The germline gives CDR1 EGSTGY, CDR2 YDSYTSSV. The junction had 6 bases not matched to a gene; V was cut back by 7 bases and J by 9 bases. The CDR3 consists of 10 residues.

This clone ranks as large. The rearrangement links TRGV11 to TRGJ1 or TRGJ2. The J gene, not given by TCRdb, was assigned here from a germline match of the nucleotide sequence. TRGV11 is assigned to the ORF class and has an uncertain function. The trim removed 0 bases at V and 12 bases at J, leaving 5 bases unmatched. The CDR3 totals 12 residues. The DNA for the CDR3 is TGTGCCTGCTGGATTAGGCACGGCGGGAAACTCTTT. Translating gives CACWIRHGGKLF.

About this clone: Its ends do not fully match the called genes, so a read error is possible. The V gene is TRGV10, the J gene TRGJP1. The J gene is absent in TCRdb and was assigned here via DNA matching to germline. TRGV10 is an ORF; its function is uncertain. This CDR3 region has 14 residues. The CDR3 loop is CSVGFNTTGWFKIF. The DNA of the CDR3 is TGCAGCGTGGGATTTAATACCACTGGTTGGTTCAAGATATTT.

Judged by abundance, this clone is large. The CDR3 protein is CAKRSLGYKKLF. In nucleotides, the CDR3 is TGTGCCAAAAGATCCTTAGGGTATAAGAAACTCTTT. The V gene is TRGV4, the J gene TRGJ1 or TRGJ2. No J segment appears in TCRdb, so it was assigned here by matching the sequence to germline. The CDR3 has 12 residues. The V gene's germline CDR1 is EGSTGY and CDR2 YDSYTSSV. V gave up 11 bases and J gave up 7 bases; unmatched junction bases: 14.

CDR3 residues: CALWETLGLVYELGKKIKVF. CDR3 DNA: TGTGCCTTGTGGGAGACCCTCGGTTTGGTATACGAGTTGGGCAAAAAAATCAAGGTATTT. The rearrangement uses TRGV9 and TRGJP. No J gene is reported in TCRdb; it was inferred here by comparing the DNA with germline. The germline V gene has CDR1 GITISATS and CDR2 ISYDGTV (reference sequence). This CDR3 comprises 20 residues. The trim removed 3 bases at V and 7 bases at J, leaving 18 bases unmatched.

This clone rates as large. V and J are TRGV5 and TRGJ1 or TRGJ2. TCRdb lists no J gene, so it was determined here by aligning the DNA to germline. Per germline, CDR1 VINAFY and CDR2 YDVSNSKD. Germline trimming cut 1 base from V and 3 bases from J; bases unmatched to any gene: 3. CDR3 length: 13 residues. The CDR3 sequence is CATWDSPYYKKLF. CDR3 coding DNA: TGTGCCACCTGGGACAGCCCTTATTATAAGAAACTCTTT.

Remarks on this clone: A far larger clone is only one base removed, so a read error is likely. Other DNA sequences of this sample code for an identical CDR3. For the V gene the call is TRGV3; the J gene has no call. Looked up from germline, CDR1 is VTNTFY and CDR2 is YDVSTARD (reference sequence). This CDR3 region has 13 residues. The CDR3 is CATWDRTYYKKLF. The CDR3, as DNA: TGTGCCACCTGGGACCGAACTTATTATAAGAAGCTCTTT.